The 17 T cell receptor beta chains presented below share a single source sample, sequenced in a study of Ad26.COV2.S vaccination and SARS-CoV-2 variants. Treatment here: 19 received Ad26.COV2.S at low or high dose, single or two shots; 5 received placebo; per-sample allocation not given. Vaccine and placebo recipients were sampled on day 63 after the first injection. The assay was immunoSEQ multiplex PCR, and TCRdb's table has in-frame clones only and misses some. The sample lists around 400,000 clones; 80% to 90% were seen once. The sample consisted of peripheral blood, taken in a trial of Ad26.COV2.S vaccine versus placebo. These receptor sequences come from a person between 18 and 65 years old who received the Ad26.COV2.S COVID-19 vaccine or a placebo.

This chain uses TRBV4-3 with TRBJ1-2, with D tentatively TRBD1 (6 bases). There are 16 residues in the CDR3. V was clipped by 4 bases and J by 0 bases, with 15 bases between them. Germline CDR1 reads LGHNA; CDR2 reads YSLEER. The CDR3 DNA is TGCGCCAGCAGCCTAGTGGGGGGGCAGGCTAACTATGGCTACACCTTC. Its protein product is CASSLVGGQANYGYTF.

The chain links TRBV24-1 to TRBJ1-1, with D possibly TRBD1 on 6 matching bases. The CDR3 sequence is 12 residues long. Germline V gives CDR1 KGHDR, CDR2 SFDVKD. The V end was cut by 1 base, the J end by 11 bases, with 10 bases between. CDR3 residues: CATSDLTGLAFF. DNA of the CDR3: TGTGCCACCAGTGATTTAACAGGGTTGGCTTTCTTT.

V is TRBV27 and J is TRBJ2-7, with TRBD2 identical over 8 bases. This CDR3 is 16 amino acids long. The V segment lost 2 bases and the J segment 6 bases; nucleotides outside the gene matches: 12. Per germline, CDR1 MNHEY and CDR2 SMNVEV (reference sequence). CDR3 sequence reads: CASSLSIGLAAIEQYF. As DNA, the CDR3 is TGTGCCAGCAGTTTAAGTATAGGACTAGCCGCTATCGAGCAGTACTTC.

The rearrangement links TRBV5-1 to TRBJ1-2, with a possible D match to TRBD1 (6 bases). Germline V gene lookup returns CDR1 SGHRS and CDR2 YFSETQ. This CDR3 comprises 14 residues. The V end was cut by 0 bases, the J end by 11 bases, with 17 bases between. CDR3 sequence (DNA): TGCGCCAGCAGCTTGGGACGGAGGACAGAAAATTACACCTTC. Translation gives CASSLGRRTENYTF.

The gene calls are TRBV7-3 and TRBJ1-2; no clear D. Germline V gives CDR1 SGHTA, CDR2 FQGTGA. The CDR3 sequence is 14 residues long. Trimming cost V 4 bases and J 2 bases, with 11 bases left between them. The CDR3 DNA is TGTGCCAGCAGCTCTCAATCATCAAACTATGGCTACACCTTC. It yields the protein CASSSQSSNYGYTF.

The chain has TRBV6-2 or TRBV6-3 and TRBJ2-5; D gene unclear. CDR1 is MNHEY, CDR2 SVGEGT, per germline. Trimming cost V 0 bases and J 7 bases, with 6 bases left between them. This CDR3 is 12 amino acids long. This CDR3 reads CASSYSRATQYF. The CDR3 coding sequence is TGTGCCAGCAGTTACTCTCGCGCGACCCAGTACTTC.

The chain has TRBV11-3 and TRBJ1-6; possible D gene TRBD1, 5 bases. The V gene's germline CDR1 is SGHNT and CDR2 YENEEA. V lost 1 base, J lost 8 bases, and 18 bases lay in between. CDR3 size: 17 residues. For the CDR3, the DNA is TGTGCCAGCAGCTTAGGAGGAGGGACCACCCAAGATTCACCCCTCCACTTT. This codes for CASSLGGGTTQDSPLHF.

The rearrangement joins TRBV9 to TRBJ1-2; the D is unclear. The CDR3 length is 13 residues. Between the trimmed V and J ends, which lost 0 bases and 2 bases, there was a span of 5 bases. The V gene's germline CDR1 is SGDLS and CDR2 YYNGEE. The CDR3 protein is CASSVGSNYGYTF. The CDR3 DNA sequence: TGTGCCAGCAGCGTAGGTTCCAACTATGGCTACACCTTC.

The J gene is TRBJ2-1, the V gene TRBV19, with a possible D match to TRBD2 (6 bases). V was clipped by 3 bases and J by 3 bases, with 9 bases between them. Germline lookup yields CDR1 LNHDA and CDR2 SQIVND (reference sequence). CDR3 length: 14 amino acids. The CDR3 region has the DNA TGTGCCAGTAGTATCACGGGGGTCTACAATGAGCAGTTCTTC. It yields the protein CASSITGVYNEQFF.

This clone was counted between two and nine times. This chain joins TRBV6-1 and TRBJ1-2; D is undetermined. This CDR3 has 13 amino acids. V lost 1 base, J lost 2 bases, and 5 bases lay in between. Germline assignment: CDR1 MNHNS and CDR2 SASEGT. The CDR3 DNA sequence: TGTGCCAGCAGTGAAGTGAACAACTATGGCTACACCTTC. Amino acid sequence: CASSEVNNYGYTF.

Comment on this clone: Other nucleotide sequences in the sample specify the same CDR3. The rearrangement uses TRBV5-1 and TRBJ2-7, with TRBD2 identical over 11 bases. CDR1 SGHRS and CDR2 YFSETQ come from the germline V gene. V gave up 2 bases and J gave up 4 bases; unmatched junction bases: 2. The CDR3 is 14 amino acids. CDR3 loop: CASSLTSGSYEQYF. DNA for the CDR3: TGCGCCAGCAGCTTAACTAGCGGGAGTTACGAGCAGTACTTC. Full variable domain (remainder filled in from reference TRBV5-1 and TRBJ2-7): KAGVTQTPRYLIKTRGQQVTLSCSPISGHRSVSWYQQTPGQGLQFLFEYFSETQRNKGNFPGRFSGRQFSNSRSEMNVSTLELGDSALYLCASSLTSGSYEQYFGPGTRLTVT.

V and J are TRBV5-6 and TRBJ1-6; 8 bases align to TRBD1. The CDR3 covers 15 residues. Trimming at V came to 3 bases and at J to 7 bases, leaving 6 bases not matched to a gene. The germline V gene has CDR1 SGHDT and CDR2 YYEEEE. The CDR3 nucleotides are TGTGCCAGCAGCTACTGGACAGGGCAAAATTCACCCCTCCACTTT. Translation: CASSYWTGQNSPLHF.

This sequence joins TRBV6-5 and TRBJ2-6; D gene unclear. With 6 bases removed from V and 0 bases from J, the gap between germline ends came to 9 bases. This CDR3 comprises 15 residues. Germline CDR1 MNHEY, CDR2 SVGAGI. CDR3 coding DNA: TGTGCCAGCAGAACCGGGCCCTCTGGGGCCAACGTCCTGACTTTC. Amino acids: CASRTGPSGANVLTF.

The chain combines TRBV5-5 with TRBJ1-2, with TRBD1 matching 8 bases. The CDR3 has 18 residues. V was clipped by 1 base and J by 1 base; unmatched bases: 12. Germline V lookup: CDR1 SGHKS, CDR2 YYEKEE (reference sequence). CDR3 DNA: TGTGCCAGCAGCTTGTTAAAAGGGCGGGACAGGCTTAACTATGGCTACACCTTC. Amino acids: CASSLLKGRDRLNYGYTF.

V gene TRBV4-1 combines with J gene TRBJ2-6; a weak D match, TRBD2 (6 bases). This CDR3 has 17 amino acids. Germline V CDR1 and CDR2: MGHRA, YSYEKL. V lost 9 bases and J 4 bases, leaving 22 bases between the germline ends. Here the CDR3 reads CASCVSPDAGGANVLTF. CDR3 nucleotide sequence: TGCGCCAGTTGTGTGTCGCCGGACGCGGGGGGGGCCAACGTCCTGACTTTC.

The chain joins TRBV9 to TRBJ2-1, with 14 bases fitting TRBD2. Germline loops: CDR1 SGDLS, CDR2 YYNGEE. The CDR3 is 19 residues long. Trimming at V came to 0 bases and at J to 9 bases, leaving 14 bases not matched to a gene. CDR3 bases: TGTGCCAGCAGCGTAGAAGGTGGGGGGACTAGCGGGAGAAGTGGTGAGCAGTTCTTC. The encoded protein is CASSVEGGGTSGRSGEQFF.

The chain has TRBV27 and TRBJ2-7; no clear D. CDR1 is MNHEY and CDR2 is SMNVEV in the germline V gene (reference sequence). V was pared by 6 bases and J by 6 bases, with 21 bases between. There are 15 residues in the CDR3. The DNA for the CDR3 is TGTGCCAGCAGGCTAGGGCTGGGCAGAACCTCCGAGCAGTACTTC. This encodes CASRLGLGRTSEQYF.